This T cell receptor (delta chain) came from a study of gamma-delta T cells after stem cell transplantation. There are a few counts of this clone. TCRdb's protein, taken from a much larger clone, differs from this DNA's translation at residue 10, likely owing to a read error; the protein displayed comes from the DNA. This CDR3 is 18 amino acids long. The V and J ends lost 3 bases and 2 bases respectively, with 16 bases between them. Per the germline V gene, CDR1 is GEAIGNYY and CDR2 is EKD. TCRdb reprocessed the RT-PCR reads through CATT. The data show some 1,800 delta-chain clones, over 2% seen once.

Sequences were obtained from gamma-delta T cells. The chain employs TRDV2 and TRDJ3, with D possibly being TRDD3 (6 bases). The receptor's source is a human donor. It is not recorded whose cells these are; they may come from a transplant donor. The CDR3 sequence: CACDSTGSLPWDTRQMFF. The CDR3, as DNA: TGTGCCTGTGACTCCACTGGGAGTCTCCCCTGGGACACCCGACAGATGTTTTTC.